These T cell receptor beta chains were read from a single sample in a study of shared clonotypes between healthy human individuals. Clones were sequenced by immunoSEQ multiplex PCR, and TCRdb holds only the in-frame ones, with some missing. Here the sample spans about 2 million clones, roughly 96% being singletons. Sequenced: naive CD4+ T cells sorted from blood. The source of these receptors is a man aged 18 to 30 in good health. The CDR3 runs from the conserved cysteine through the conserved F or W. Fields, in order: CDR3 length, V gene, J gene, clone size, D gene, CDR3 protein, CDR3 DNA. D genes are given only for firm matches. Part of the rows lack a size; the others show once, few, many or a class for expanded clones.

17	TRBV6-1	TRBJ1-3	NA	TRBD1	CASSEAWTGGSGNTIYF	TGTGCCAGCAGTGAAGCCTGGACAGGAGGTTCTGGAAACACCATATATTTT
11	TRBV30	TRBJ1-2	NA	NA	CAWSAGGGYTF	TGTGCCTGGAGTGCGGGCGGAGGCTACACCTTC
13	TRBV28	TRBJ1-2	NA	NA	CASSLRSTYGYTF	TGTGCCAGCAGTTTAAGGTCTACCTATGGCTACACCTTC
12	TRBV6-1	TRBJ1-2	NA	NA	CASSGANYGYTF	TGTGCCAGCAGTGGGGCTAACTATGGCTACACCTTC
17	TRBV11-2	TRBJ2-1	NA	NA	CASSLVATDWAYNEQFF	TGTGCCAGCAGCTTAGTTGCGACAGACTGGGCCTACAATGAGCAGTTCTTC
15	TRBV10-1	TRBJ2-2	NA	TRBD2	CASSEILAGVEELFF	TGCGCCAGCAGTGAAATACTAGCGGGAGTCGAGGAGCTGTTTTTT
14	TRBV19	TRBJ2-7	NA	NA	CASSPSTATYEQYF	TGTGCCAGTAGTCCGTCGACAGCTACCTACGAGCAGTACTTC
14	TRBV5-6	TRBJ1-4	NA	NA	CASSTDGLGEKLFF	TGTGCCAGCAGCACGGACGGCCTGGGTGAAAAACTGTTTTTT
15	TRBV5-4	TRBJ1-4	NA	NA	CASSSGGATNEKLFF	TGTGCCAGCAGCTCGGGGGGTGCAACTAATGAAAAACTGTTTTTT
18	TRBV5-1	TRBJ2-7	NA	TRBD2	CASSSIAGGFGTSYEQYF	TGCGCCAGCAGCAGTATAGCGGGGGGTTTTGGGACCTCCTACGAGCAGTACTTC
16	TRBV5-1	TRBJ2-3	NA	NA	CASSLAAASRTDTQYF	TGCGCCAGCAGCTTGGCTGCGGCCTCGCGGACAGATACGCAGTATTTT
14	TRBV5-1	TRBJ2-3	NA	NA	CASSPDSEVDTQYF	TGCGCCAGCAGTCCGGACTCGGAGGTCGATACGCAGTATTTT
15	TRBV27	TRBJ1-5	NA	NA	CASSLVTGSNQPQHF	TGTGCCAGCAGTTTGGTCACCGGTTCCAATCAGCCCCAGCATTTT
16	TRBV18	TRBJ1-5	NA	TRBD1	CASSPGGTGGYQPQHF	TGTGCCAGCTCACCGGGAGGGACAGGGGGTTATCAGCCCCAGCATTTT
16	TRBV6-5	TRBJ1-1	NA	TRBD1	CASSYSWTGGPTEAFF	TGTGCCAGCAGTTACAGCTGGACAGGGGGTCCTACTGAAGCTTTCTTT
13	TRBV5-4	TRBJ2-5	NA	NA	CASSPAIQETQYF	TGTGCCAGCAGCCCGGCGATACAAGAGACCCAGTACTTC
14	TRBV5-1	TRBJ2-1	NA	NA	CASSLLETNNEQFF	TGCGCCAGCAGCTTGTTGGAAACAAACAATGAGCAGTTCTTC
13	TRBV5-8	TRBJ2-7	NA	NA	CASSGRTVYEQYF	TGTGCCAGCAGCGGACGGACAGTCTACGAGCAGTACTTC
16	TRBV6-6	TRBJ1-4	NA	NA	CASSPALGQSNEKLFF	TGTGCCAGCAGTCCTGCCCTGGGGCAATCTAATGAAAAACTGTTTTTT
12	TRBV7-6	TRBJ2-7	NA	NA	CASSIEQGKQYF	TGTGCCAGCAGCATAGAGCAGGGGAAGCAGTACTTC
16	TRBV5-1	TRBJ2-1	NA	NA	CASSYGVAKGYNEQFF	TGCGCCAGCAGCTACGGGGTAGCGAAGGGTTACAATGAGCAGTTCTTC
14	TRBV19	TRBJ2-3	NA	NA	CASSSRGSTDTQYF	TGTGCCAGTAGTTCCCGGGGGTCAACAGATACGCAGTATTTT
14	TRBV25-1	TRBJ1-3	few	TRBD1	CASTGQGAGATIYF	TGTGCCAGCACGGGACAGGGGGCAGGAGCCACCATATATTTT
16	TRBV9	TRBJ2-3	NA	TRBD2	CASSPGGIGDTDTQYF	TGTGCCAGCAGCCCCGGGGGGATTGGGGACACAGATACGCAGTATTTT
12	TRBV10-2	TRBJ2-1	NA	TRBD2	CASWTSGNEQFF	TGCGCCAGCTGGACTAGCGGTAATGAGCAGTTCTTC
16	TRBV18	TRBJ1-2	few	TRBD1	CASSPRVRDSLYGYTF	TGTGCCAGCTCACCCCGCGTCCGGGACAGTCTCTATGGCTACACCTTC
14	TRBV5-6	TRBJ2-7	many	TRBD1	CASSLSTGNYEQYF	TGTGCCAGCAGCTTGTCGACAGGGAACTACGAGCAGTACTTC
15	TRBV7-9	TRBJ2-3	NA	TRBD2	CASRSGRAGTDTQYF	TGTGCCAGCAGGAGCGGGAGGGCCGGCACAGATACGCAGTATTTT
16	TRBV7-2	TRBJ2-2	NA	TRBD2	CASPRRGRSLTGELFF	TGTGCCAGCCCCCGACGCGGGAGGTCGTTGACCGGGGAGCTGTTTTTT
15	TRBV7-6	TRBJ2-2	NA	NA	CASSLRQANTGELFF	TGTGCCAGCAGCTTGAGGCAGGCCAACACCGGGGAGCTGTTTTTT
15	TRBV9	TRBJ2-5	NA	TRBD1	CASSVAGTGQETQYF	TGTGCCAGCAGCGTAGCCGGGACAGGGCAAGAGACCCAGTACTTC
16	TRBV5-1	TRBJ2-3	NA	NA	CASSLVQGTSTDTQYF	TGCGCCAGCAGCTTGGTTCAGGGGACGAGCACAGATACGCAGTATTTT
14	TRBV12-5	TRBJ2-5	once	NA	CASGLGGGSQTQYF	TGTGCTAGTGGTCTGGGAGGAGGTTCCCAGACCCAGTACTTC
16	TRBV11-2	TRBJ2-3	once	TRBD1	CASSSQDRAFTDTQYF	TGTGCCAGCAGCTCTCAGGACAGGGCGTTCACAGATACGCAGTATTTT
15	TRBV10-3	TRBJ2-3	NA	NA	CAINPDIRGTDTQYF	TGTGCCATCAATCCGGACATTAGGGGCACAGATACGCAGTATTTT
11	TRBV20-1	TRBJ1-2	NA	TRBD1	CSAWDREIGAF	TGCAGTGCCTGGGACAGGGAAATTGGGGCCTTC